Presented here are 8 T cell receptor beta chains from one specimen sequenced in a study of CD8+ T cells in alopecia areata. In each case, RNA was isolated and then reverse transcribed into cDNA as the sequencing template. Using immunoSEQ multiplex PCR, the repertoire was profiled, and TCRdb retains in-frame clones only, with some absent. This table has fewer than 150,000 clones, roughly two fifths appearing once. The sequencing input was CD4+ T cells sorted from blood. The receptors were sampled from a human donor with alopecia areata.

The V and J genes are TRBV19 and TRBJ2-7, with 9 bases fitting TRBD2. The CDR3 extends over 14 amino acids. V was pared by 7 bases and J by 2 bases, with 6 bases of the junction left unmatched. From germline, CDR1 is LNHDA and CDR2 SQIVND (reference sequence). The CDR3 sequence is CASKSAGGTYEQYF. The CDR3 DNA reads TGTGCCAGTAAATCGGCGGGAGGGACCTACGAGCAGTACTTC.

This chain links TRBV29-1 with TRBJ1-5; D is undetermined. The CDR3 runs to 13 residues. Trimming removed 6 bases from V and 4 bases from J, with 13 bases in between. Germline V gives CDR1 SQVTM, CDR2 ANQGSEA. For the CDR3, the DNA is TGCAGCGTCCTCGAAGTTCTAAATCAGCCCCAGCATTTT. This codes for CSVLEVLNQPQHF.

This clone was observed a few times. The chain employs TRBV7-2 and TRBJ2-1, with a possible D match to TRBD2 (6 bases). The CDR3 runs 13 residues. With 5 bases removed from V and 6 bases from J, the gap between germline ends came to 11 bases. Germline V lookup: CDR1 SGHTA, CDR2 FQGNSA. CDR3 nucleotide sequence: TGTGCCAGCAGCCCGGGACTCACCAATGAGCAGTTCTTC. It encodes CASSPGLTNEQFF.

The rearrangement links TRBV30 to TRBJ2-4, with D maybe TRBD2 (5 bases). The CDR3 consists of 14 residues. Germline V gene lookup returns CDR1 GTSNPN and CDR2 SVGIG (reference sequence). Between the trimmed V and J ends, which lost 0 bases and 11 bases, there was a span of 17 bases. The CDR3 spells CAWSVLREKKVQYF. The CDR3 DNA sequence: TGTGCCTGGAGTGTACTTCGGGAAAAAAAGGTTCAGTACTTC.

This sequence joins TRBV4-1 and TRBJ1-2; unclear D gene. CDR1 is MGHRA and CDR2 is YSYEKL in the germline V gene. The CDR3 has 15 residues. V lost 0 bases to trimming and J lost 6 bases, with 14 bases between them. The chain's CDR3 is CASSQDITRSHGYTF. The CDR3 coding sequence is TGCGCCAGCAGCCAAGATATCACACGCTCCCATGGCTACACCTTC.

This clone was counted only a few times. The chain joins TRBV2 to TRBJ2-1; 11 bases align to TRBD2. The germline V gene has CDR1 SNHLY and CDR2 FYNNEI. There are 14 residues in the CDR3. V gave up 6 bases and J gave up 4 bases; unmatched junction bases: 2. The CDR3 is CASRGLAVYNEQFF. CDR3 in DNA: TGTGCCAGCAGGGGACTAGCGGTTTACAATGAGCAGTTCTTC.

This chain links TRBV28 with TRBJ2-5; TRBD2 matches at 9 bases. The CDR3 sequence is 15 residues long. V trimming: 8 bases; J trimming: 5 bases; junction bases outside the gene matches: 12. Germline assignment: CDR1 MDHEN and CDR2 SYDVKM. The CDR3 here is CASQGLAGIRETQYF. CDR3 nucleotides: TGTGCCAGCCAAGGCCTAGCGGGAATCCGGGAGACCCAGTACTTC.

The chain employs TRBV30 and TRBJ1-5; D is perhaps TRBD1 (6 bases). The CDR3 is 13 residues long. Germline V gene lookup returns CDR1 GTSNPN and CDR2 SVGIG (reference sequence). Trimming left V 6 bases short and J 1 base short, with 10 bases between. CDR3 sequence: CACSQGSNQPQHF. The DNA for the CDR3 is TGTGCCTGTAGCCAGGGGAGCAATCAGCCCCAGCATTTT.